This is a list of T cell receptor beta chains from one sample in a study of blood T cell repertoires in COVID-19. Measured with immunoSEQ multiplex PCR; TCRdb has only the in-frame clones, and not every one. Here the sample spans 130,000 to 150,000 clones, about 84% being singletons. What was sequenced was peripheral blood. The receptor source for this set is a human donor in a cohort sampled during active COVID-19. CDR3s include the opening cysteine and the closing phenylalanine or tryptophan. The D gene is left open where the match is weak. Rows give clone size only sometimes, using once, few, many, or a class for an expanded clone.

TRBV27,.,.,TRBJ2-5,TGTGCCAGCAGTTTATCCTTCAACAGCCAAGAGACCCAGTACTTC,CASSLSFNSQETQYF
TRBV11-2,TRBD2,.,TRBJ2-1,TGTGCCAGCAGCTTAGCTCTAGCGGGGGGATATGAGCAGTTCTTC,CASSLALAGGYEQFF
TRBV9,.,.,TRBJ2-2,TGTGCCAGCAGCGTAGGCCCTCCGGGAACCGGGGAGCTGTTTTTT,CASSVGPPGTGELFF
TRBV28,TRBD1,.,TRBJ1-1,TGTGCCAGCAGGCCCACAGGGGGCCTTAACACTGAAGCTTTCTTT,CASRPTGGLNTEAFF
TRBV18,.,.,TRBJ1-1,TGTGCCAGCTCACCAGGGCAGAACACTGAAGCTTTCTTT,CASSPGQNTEAFF
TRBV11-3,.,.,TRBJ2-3,TGTGCCAGCAGCTTAGCCGGAACTCTAGGTACGCAGTATTTT,CASSLAGTLGTQYF
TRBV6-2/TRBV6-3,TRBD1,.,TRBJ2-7,TGTGCCAGCAGCCGGCCCGGGACAGGATACGAGCAGTACTTC,CASSRPGTGYEQYF
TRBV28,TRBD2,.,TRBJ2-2,TGTGCCAGCAGTTCTTCTGGACTAGCGGGGGCCGGCGGCGGGGAGCTGTTTTTT,CASSSSGLAGAGGGELFF
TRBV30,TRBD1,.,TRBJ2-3,TGTGCCTGCGGACAGGGAAGCACAGATACGCAGTATTTT,CACGQGSTDTQYF
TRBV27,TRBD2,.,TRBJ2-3,TGTGCCAGCAGAGACGGGACTAGTAAAGATACGCAGTATTTT,CASRDGTSKDTQYF
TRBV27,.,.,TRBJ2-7,TGTGCCAGCAGTTTAGTTGGGCAGGGCCTAGCCTACGAGCAGTACTTC,CASSLVGQGLAYEQYF
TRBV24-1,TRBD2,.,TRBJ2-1,TGTGCCACCAGTGATTGGGGGGGAACAGGAGTCAACAATGAGCAGTTCTTC,CATSDWGGTGVNNEQFF
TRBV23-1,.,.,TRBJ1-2,TGCGCCAGCAGTCAGGCGGCGGTCACCTTC,CASSQAAVTF
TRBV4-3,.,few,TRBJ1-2,TGCGCCAGCAGCCAAGCGTACGGGGTCGGCTACACCTTC,CASSQAYGVGYTF
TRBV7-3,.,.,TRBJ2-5,TGTGCCAGTTCCAGGGGGGTCCAAGAGACCCAGTACTTC,CASSRGVQETQYF
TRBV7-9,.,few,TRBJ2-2,TGTGCCAGCAGCTTAGTAGGGGGACGTACCGGGGAGCTGTTTTTT,CASSLVGGRTGELFF
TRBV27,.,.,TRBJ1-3,TGTGCCCTCGACACCGTCCAGGGGACTGGAAACACCATATATTTT,CALDTVQGTGNTIYF
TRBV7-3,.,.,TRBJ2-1,TGTGCCAGCAGCTCCTACCTGGGGGCGAGCTCCTACAATGAGCAGTTCTTC,CASSSYLGASSYNEQFF
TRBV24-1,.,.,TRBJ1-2,TGTGCCACCAGCCCCTCGACGGGGTTTGGCTATGGCTACACCTTC,CATSPSTGFGYGYTF
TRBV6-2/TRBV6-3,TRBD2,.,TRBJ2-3,TGTGCCAGCAGTTACGGCCCGGGGGGGCCTAGCACAGATACGCAGTATTTT,CASSYGPGGPSTDTQYF
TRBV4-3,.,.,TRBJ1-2,TGCGCCAGCAGCCCGAATCCCAGGGGTGGCTATGGCTACACCTTC,CASSPNPRGGYGYTF
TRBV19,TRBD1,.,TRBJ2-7,TGTGCCAGTAGTATAGATCAGGACAGGGGAGGCTACGAGCAGTACTTC,CASSIDQDRGGYEQYF
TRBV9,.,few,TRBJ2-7,TGTGCCAGCAGCGTAGCTGAGGACTCCTACGAGCAGTACTTC,CASSVAEDSYEQYF
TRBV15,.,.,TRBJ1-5,TGTGCCACCCACGGGGGGTATAGCAATCAGCCCCAGCATTTT,CATHGGYSNQPQHF
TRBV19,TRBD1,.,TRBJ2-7,TGTGCCAGTAGTATTTTTCTACAAGTACAGGGGGTTGGGCCCTACGAGCAGTACTTC,CASSIFLQVQGVGPYEQYF
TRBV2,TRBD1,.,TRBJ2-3,TGTGCCAGCAGCCGACAGGGGGCTAACACAGATACGCAGTATTTT,CASSRQGANTDTQYF
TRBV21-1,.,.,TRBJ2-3,TGTGCCAGCAGCAAAGAGGCCCGGAGCGGGGGGGCCGTGACCACAGATACGCAGTATTTT,CASSKEARSGGAVTTDTQYF
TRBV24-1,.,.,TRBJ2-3,TGTGCCACCAGTGATTTCCCCACAGGACCGGACACAGATACGCAGTATTTT,CATSDFPTGPDTDTQYF
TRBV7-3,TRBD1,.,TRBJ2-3,TGTGCCAGCAGCTTGGACAGGGGCACAGATACGCAGTATTTT,CASSLDRGTDTQYF
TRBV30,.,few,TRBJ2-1,TGTGCCTGGAACCCAGGGGCAGGCAATGAGCAGTTCTTC,CAWNPGAGNEQFF
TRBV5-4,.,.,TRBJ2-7,TGTGCCAGCAGCCCCAAAGGGGACTCCGCCTACGAGCAGTACTTC,CASSPKGDSAYEQYF
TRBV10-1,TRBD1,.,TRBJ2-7,TGCGCCAGCAGTGAGCCCCCGGGACAGGGGGCTTACGAGCAGTACTTC,CASSEPPGQGAYEQYF
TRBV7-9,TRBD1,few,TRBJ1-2,TGTGCCAGCAGCGCCCGCCAAGGGGGCTGGGGCTACACCTTC,CASSARQGGWGYTF
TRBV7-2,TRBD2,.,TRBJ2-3,TGTGCCAGCAGCTCCGCGGGACTAGCGGGGGGCGGGGATACGCAGTATTTT,CASSSAGLAGGGDTQYF
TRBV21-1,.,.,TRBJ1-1,TGTGCCAGCAGCAAAATAGAATCTCAGGGGATGCTGCTGAATTGTCTCAGGTCCCACACTGAAGCTTTCTTT,CASSKIESQGMLLNCLRSHTEAFF
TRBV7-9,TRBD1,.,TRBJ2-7,TGTGCCAGCAGCTTAGGGACAGGGTTCTACGAGCAGTACTTC,CASSLGTGFYEQYF
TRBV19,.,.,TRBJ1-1,TGTGCCAGTAGTTCACAGGGACGGGTAGGTGAAGCTTTCTTT,CASSSQGRVGEAFF
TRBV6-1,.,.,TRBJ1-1,TGTGCCAGCAGTGAGTTCAGGGGAACTGAAGCTTTCTTT,CASSEFRGTEAFF
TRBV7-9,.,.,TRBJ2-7,TGTGCCAGCAGCTTTTATGACAGAGAATACGAGCAGTACTTC,CASSFYDREYEQYF
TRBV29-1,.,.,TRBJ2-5,TGCAGCGTTGAATACCTACAAGAGACCCAGTACTTC,CSVEYLQETQYF
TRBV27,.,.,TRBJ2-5,TGTGCCAGCAGTTTACCGGACCAAGAGACCCAGTACTTC,CASSLPDQETQYF
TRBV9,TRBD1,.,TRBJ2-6,TGTGCCAGCAGCGTAGAGTCAGGGGGAATGGGGGCCAACGTCCTGACTTTC,CASSVESGGMGANVLTF
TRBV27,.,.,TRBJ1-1,TGTGCCAGCAGTTTATTGGGCGGGAAGAACACTGAAGCTTTCTTT,CASSLLGGKNTEAFF
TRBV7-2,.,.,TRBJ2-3,TGTGCCAGCAGCCCCCAAACTAAGGATACGCAGTATTTT,CASSPQTKDTQYF
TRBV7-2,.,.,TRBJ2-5,TGTGCCAGCAGCTTAGGTTATCGAGAGACCCAGTACTTC,CASSLGYRETQYF
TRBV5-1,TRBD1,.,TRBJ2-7,TGCGCCAGCAACGACAGGGGCCCTACCTACGAGCAGTACTTC,CASNDRGPTYEQYF
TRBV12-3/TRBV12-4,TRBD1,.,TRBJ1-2,TGTGCCAGCAGCCGACAGGGTAACTATGGCTACACCTTC,CASSRQGNYGYTF
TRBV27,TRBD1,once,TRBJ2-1,TGTGCCAGCAGAAATGACAGGGGGAATAATGAGCAGTTCTTC,CASRNDRGNNEQFF
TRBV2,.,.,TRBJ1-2,TGTGCCAGCAGGCGGGGGGGAAATAACTATGGCTACACCTTC,CASRRGGNNYGYTF
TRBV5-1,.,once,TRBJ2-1,TGCGCCAGCAGCTCTATATCTACGTACAATGAGCAGTTCTTC,CASSSISTYNEQFF
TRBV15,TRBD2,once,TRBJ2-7,TGTGCCACCAGCCGACTAGCGGGTTACGAGCAGTACTTC,CATSRLAGYEQYF
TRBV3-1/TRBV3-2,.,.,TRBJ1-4,TGTGCCAGCAGCCAAGTCAGGGGTAGTAGCGAAAAACTGTTTTTT,CASSQVRGSSEKLFF
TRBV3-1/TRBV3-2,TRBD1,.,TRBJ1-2,TGTGCCAGCAGCCAAGATCCGGCGTGGTGCAGGGGGCGTAACTATGGCTACACCTTC,CASSQDPAWCRGRNYGYTF
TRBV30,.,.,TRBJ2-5,TGTGCCTGGGAGTTCGGACAGCTTCAAGAGACCCAGTACTTC,CAWEFGQLQETQYF
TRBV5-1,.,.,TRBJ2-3,TGCGCCAGCAGCATCCTGGACTTTTCCACAGATACGCAGTATTTT,CASSILDFSTDTQYF
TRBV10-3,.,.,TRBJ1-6,TGTGCCATCAGTACCTCGGTCGGTACCAATTCACCCCTCCACTTT,CAISTSVGTNSPLHF
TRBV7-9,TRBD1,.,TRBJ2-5,TGTGCCAGCAGCTCCTCCCGGACAGGGTGGGAGACCCAGTACTTC,CASSSSRTGWETQYF